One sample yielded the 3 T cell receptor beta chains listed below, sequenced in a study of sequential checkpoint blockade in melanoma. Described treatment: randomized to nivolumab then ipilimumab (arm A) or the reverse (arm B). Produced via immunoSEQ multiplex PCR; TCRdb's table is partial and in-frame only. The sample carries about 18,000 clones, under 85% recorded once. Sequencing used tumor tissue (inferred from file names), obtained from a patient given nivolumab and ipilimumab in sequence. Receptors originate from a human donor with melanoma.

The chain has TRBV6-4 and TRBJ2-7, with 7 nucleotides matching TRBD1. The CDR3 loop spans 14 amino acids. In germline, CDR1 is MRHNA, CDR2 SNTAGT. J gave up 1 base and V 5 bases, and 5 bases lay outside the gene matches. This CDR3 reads CASSRDRRSYEQYF. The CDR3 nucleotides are TGTGCCAGCAGTCGGGACAGAAGGTCCTACGAGCAGTACTTC.

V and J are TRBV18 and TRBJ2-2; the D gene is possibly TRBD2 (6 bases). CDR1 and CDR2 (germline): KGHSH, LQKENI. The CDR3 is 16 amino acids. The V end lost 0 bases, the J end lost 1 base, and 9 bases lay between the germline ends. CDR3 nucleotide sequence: TGTGCCAGCTCACCACCGGGAGGCCTGAACACCGGGGAGCTGTTTTTT. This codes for CASSPPGGLNTGELFF.

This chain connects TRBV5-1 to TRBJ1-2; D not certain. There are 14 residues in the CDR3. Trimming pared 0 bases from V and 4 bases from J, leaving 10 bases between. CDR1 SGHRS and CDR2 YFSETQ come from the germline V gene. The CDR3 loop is CASSLGGFAYGYTF. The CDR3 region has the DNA TGCGCCAGCAGCTTGGGTGGGTTTGCCTATGGCTACACCTTC.